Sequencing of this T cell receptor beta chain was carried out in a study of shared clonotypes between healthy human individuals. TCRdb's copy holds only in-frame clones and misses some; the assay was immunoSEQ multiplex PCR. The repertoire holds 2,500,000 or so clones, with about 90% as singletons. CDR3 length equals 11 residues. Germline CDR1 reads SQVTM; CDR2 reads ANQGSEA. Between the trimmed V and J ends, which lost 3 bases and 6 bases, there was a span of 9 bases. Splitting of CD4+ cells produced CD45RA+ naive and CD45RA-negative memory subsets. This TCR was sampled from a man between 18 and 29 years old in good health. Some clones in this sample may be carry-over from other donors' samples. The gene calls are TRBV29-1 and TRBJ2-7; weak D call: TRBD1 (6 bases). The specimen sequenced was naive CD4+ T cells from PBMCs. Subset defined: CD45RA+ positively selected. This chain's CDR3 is CSVEWGPEQYF. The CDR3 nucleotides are TGCAGCGTTGAGTGGGGGCCCGAGCAGTACTTC.